This TCR beta chain was sequenced in a study of blood T cell repertoires in COVID-19. Background on the study: PBMCs, B-cell-depleted T cells, or T cells provided the cDNA or gDNA that made up the material.

The repertoire was sequenced with immunoSEQ multiplex PCR; TCRdb's copy has only in-frame clones and lacks some. Of about 180,000 clones listed, roughly 87% were seen once; the top ten hold around 8%. The CDR3 has 11 amino acids. V lost 2 bases, J lost 8 bases, and 4 bases lay in between. Germline V lookup: CDR1 SGHTA, CDR2 FQGNSA. The specimen was peripheral blood. The chain couples TRBV7-2 to TRBJ2-1, with D unresolved. The receptor comes from a woman in her 70s with acute or convalescent COVID-19. The CDR3 region is CASSLFDEQFF. DNA of the CDR3: TGTGCCAGCAGCTTATTCGATGAGCAGTTCTTC.